Shown below are 6 T cell receptor beta chains from a single sample sequenced in a study of identifying expanded T cells in peripheral blood. TCRdb's copy holds only in-frame clones and misses some; the assay was immunoSEQ multiplex PCR. The table shows about 90,000 clones, with roughly 84% occurring only once. The sequenced sample consisted of blood. The receptor source for this set is a person between 18 and 75 years old in good health.

The chain carries TRBV28 and TRBJ2-4; TRBD1 is a possible D gene (5 bases). CDR1 is MDHEN and CDR2 is SYDVKM in the germline V gene. V was pared by 6 bases and J by 0 bases, with 15 bases between. The CDR3 has 16 amino acids. The CDR3, as DNA: TGTGCCAGCAGGGGGCAGCTTGTAGTAGCCAAAAACATTCAGTACTTC. It specifies CASRGQLVVAKNIQYF.

This rearrangement joins TRBV19 to TRBJ2-1, with 10 bases aligning to TRBD2. Germline V CDR1 and CDR2: LNHDA, SQIVND (reference sequence). Germline trimming cut 5 bases from V and 4 bases from J; bases unmatched to any gene: 5. The CDR3 has 15 amino acids. The DNA for the CDR3 is TGTGCCAGTAGTGAGTCTAGCGGGGGTTACAATGAGCAGTTCTTC. It specifies CASSESSGGYNEQFF.

This clone was observed a single time. The chain employs TRBV15 and TRBJ1-4; a possible D gene is TRBD1 (6 bases). CDR3 length: 16 residues. Germline V CDR1 and CDR2: LNHNV, YYDKDF (reference sequence). V lost 1 base, J lost 8 bases, and 17 bases lay in between. The DNA for the CDR3 is TGTGCCACCAGCAGAGGCCGTGGGGGGCAGGCGGAAAAACTGTTTTTT. Its translation: CATSRGRGGQAEKLFF.

DNA for the CDR3: TGTGCCATGAGCGCAGGGGTGTCAGATACGCAGTATTTT. Its translation: CAMSAGVSDTQYF. The chain couples TRBV10-3 to TRBJ2-3, with D possibly matching TRBD1 (6 bases). The CDR3 totals 13 residues. V lost 9 bases and J lost 4, with 14 bases in between. CDR1 is ENHRY, CDR2 SYGVKD, per germline.

The chain uses TRBV12-5 and TRBJ2-1; D is possibly TRBD1 or TRBD2 (5 bases each). The CDR3 covers 17 residues. V was clipped by 3 bases and J by 4 bases, with 19 bases between them. Germline V lookup: CDR1 LGHNT, CDR2 FRNRAP. For the CDR3, the DNA is TGTGCTAGTGGTTTTAGTCTGGGACGGGACCCTTACAATGAGCAGTTCTTC. Its translation is CASGFSLGRDPYNEQFF.

The rearrangement joins TRBV6-6 to TRBJ1-6; D not resolved. The CDR3 sequence is 13 residues long. V was shortened by 4 bases and J by 7 bases, with 8 bases between the two germline ends. Germline CDR1 is MNHNY and CDR2 is SVGAGI (reference sequence). Here the CDR3 reads CASSSEINSPLHF. CDR3 sequence (DNA): TGTGCCAGCAGTTCGGAGATCAATTCACCCCTCCACTTT.